This T cell receptor (beta chain) was recovered during a study of sequential checkpoint blockade in melanoma. Germline V CDR1 and CDR2: WNHNN, SYGVQD (reference sequence). Trimming at V came to 2 bases and at J to 6 bases, leaving 4 bases not matched to a gene. This CDR3 spans 14 amino acids. Method: immunoSEQ multiplex PCR; TCRdb's copy keeps in-frame clones and lacks some. The table includes tens of thousands of clones, 84% detected once. Stated treatment: randomized to nivolumab then ipilimumab (arm A) or the reverse (arm B). The receptor was isolated from a human donor with melanoma. V and J are TRBV10-1 and TRBJ2-3, with 8 bases that match TRBD1. Source: CD8+ T cells sorted from blood (inferred from file names), taken from a patient given nivolumab and ipilimumab in sequence. The CDR3 sequence is CASSEETGADTQYF. CDR3 nucleotide sequence: TGCGCCAGCAGTGAGGAGACAGGGGCCGATACGCAGTATTTT.